This TCR beta chain was found in a study of T-cell reconstitution after alpha-beta-depleted transplantation in children. TCRbeta library construction was performed incorporating unique molecular identifiers. MiXCR, applied by TCRdb to the PCR reads, yields one record per CDR3 protein. The data hold roughly 220,000 distinct CDR3 sequences, with approximately 12% observed a single time. This clonotype showed up many times. Germline lookup yields CDR1 SGHAT and CDR2 FQDESV (reference sequence). The CDR3 is made up of 17 amino acids. Unmatched junction bases numbered 12, after V lost 6 bases and J lost 3 bases.

The starting material was PBMCs from the stem cell graft donor, obtained from the stem cell graft. This TCR came from a human donor who donated a stem cell graft to a child with acute lymphoblastic leukemia. The genes are TRBV11-1 and TRBJ1-1, with 11 bases identical to TRBD1. The CDR3 reads CASRPRGQGVADTEAFF. DNA for the CDR3: TGTGCCAGCAGGCCACGGGGACAGGGGGTGGCGGACACTGAAGCTTTCTTT.